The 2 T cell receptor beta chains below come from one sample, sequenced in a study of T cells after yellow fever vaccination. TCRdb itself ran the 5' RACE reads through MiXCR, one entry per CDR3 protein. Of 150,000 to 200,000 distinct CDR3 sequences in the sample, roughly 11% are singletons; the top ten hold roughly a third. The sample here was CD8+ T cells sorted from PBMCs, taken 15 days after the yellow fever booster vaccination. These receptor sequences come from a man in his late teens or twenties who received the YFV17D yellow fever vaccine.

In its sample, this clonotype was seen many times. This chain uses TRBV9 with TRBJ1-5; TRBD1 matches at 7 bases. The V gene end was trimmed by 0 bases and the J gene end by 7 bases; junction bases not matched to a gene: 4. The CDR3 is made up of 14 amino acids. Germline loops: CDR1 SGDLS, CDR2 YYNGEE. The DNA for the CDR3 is TGTGCCAGCAGCGTAGACAGGGGAGGACAGCCCCAGCATTTT. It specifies CASSVDRGGQPQHF. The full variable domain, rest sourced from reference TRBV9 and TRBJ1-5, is DSGVTQTPKHLITATGQRVTLRCSPRSGDLSVYWYQQSLDQGLQFLIQYYNGEERAKGNILERFSAQQFPDLHSELNLSSLELGDSALYFCASSVDRGGQPQHFGDGTRLSIL.

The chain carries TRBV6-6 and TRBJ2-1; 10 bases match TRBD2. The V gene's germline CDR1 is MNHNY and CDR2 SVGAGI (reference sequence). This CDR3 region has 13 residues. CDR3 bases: TGTGGGAGCGGAGCTAGCGGGGGTGGTGAGCAGTTCTTC. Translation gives CGSGASGGGEQFF.